These T cell receptor beta chains were read from a single sample in a study of control samples from healthy donors and cancer patients. Clones were read by immunoSEQ multiplex PCR, and TCRdb kept only the in-frame ones, dropping some. The sample table includes fewer than 200,000 clones. Material: blood. These TCRs come from a woman aged 30 to 39 in good health. Both conserved end residues are part of each CDR3. D genes are given only for firm matches.

J: TRBJ2-1
D: -
V: TRBV29-1
DNA: TGCAGCGTCCGAATGGACGGTGAGCAGTTCTTC
CDR3: CSVRMDGEQFF

J: TRBJ2-6
D: -
V: TRBV28
DNA: TGTGCCAGCAGTTTATTTCGGGGGCTCGACGTCCTGACTTTC
CDR3: CASSLFRGLDVLTF

J: TRBJ2-3
D: -
V: TRBV24-1
DNA: TGTGCCACCAGTGAACTTGATAGCACAGATACGCAGTATTTT
CDR3: CATSELDSTDTQYF

J: TRBJ1-3
D: TRBD1
V: TRBV3-1/TRBV3-2
DNA: TGTGCCAGCAGCATGGACAGGGGGCGGGGAAGCTCTGGAAACACCATATATTTT
CDR3: CASSMDRGRGSSGNTIYF

J: TRBJ1-3
D: -
V: TRBV19
DNA: TGTGCCAGTAGTGAATCAGGGACGGTCTCTGGAAACACCATATATTTT
CDR3: CASSESGTVSGNTIYF

J: TRBJ2-7
D: TRBD2
V: TRBV7-2
DNA: TGTGCCAGCAGCTTATCTGGAGCGGGGGGGCCTAGCGAGCAGTACTTC
CDR3: CASSLSGAGGPSEQYF

J: TRBJ1-6
D: -
V: TRBV7-8
DNA: TGTGCCAGCAGCTATACCCGGAATTCACCCCTCCACTTT
CDR3: CASSYTRNSPLHF

J: TRBJ1-5
D: -
V: TRBV7-6
DNA: TGCGCCAGCAGCTTAGACCGAGGGCAGCCCCAGCATTTT
CDR3: CASSLDRGQPQHF

J: TRBJ2-1
D: TRBD1
V: TRBV4-2
DNA: TGTGCCAGCAGCCAAGCCGGACAGGGGCACTACAATGAGCAGTTCTTC
CDR3: CASSQAGQGHYNEQFF

J: TRBJ1-4
D: -
V: TRBV28
DNA: TGTGCCAGCAGAGGGCAGGGGTCTGAAAAACTGTTTTTT
CDR3: CASRGQGSEKLFF

J: TRBJ1-2
D: -
V: TRBV19
DNA: TGTGCCAGTAATACTCACGTTAACTATGGCTACACCTTC
CDR3: CASNTHVNYGYTF

J: TRBJ1-1
D: -
V: TRBV6-5
DNA: TGTGCCAGCAGTATGGCCCCGGACACCAAAGAAGCTTTCTTT
CDR3: CASSMAPDTKEAFF

J: TRBJ2-1
D: -
V: TRBV3-1/TRBV3-2
DNA: TGTGCCAGCAGCCAAGTGCGGGGTAGCTCCTACAATGAGCAGTTCTTC
CDR3: CASSQVRGSSYNEQFF

J: TRBJ2-1
D: -
V: TRBV4-1
DNA: TGCGCCAGCAGCCTACTACCGCTTACCTACAATGAGCAGTTCTTC
CDR3: CASSLLPLTYNEQFF

J: TRBJ2-3
D: -
V: TRBV30
DNA: TGTGCCTGGAGGCTGGCGGGGGCTAGCACAGATACGCAGTATTTT
CDR3: CAWRLAGASTDTQYF